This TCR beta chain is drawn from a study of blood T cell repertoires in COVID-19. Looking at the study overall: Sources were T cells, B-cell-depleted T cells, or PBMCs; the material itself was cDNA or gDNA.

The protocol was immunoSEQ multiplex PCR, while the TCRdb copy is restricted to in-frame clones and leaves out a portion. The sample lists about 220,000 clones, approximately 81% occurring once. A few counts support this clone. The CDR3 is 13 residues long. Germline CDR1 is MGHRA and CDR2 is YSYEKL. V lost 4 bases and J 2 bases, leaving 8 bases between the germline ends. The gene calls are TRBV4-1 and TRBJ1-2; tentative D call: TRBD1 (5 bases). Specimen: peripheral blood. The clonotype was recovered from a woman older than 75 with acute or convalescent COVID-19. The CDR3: CASSPSGNYGYTF. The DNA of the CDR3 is TGCGCCAGCAGCCCATCAGGGAACTATGGCTACACCTTC.